The following is a T cell receptor (beta chain) sequence with its context. The data were taken from a study of CD8 T cells in Susac syndrome. Random-hexamer reverse transcription was applied to about 0.5 to 1 ug RNA. TCRdb analysed the immunoSEQ multiplex PCR reads with MiXCR anew, one entry per CDR3 protein. The repertoire holds 250,000 to 350,000 distinct CDR3 sequences, with approximately 85% as singletons. The V gene's germline CDR1 is SQVTM and CDR2 ANQGSEA. Trimming took 4 bases from V and 3 from J, leaving 13 bases between them. The CDR3 spans 13 residues. The sequence derives from a human donor with multiple sclerosis. Sequenced input: CD8+ T cells from PBMCs. J is TRBJ2-7 and V is TRBV29-1; TRBD2 might be the D (7 bases). CDR3 in amino acids: CSVVGGQDYEQYF. The DNA of the CDR3 is TGCAGCGTTGTGGGGGGGCAAGACTACGAGCAGTACTTC.